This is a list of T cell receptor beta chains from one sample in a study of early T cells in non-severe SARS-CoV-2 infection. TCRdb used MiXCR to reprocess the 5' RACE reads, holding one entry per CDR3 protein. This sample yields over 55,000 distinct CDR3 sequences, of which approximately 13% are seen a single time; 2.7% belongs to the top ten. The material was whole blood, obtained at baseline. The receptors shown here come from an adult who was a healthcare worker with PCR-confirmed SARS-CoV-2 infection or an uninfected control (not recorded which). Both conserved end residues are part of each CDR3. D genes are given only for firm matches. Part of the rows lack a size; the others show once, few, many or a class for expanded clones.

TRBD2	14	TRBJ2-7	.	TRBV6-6	TGTGCCAGCAGTAACGGGGGGGCCTCCTACGAGCAGTACTTC	CASSNGGASYEQYF
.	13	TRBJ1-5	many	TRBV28	TGTGCCAGCAGTCCTCCTCCGAATCAGCCCCAGCATTTT	CASSPPPNQPQHF
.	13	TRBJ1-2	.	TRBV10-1	TGCGCCAGCAGTGAGTCCAGGGGAAGGGGCTACACCTTC	CASSESRGRGYTF
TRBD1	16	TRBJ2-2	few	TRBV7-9	TGTGCCAGCATCCAAAGACAGGGGGCCCACACCGGGGAGCTGTTTTTT	CASIQRQGAHTGELFF
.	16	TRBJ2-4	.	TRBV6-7	TGTGCCAGCAGTTACACTTTGGCGGGTCTTAAAAACATTCAGTACTTC	CASSYTLAGLKNIQYF
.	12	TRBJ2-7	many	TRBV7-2	TGTGCCAGCAGCCACTCAGGTTACGAGCAGTACTTC	CASSHSGYEQYF
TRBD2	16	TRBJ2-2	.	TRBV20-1	TGCAGTGCTAGAGATCCCCGGGGGGGCTATACCGGGGAGCTGTTTTTT	CSARDPRGGYTGELFF
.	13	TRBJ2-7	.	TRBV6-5	TGTGCCAGCACCCGAGGAGGCTCCTACGAGCAGTACTTC	CASTRGGSYEQYF
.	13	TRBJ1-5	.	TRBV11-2	TGTGCCAGCAGCTTGACAGGTAGCCAGCCCCAGCATTTT	CASSLTGSQPQHF
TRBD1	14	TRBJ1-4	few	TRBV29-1	TGCAGCGCCGGTACCCCGGGACAGGATGAAAAACTGTTTTTT	CSAGTPGQDEKLFF
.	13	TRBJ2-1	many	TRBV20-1	TGCAGTGCTATCCGGGACAACTACAATGAGCAGTTCTTC	CSAIRDNYNEQFF
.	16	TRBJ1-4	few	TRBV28	TGTGCCAGCAGTTCCCCGGGTGGGGGGACTAATGAAAAACTGTTTTTT	CASSSPGGGTNEKLFF
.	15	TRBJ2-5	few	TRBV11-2	TGTGCCAGCAGCCCAGAGACAGGTGTACAAGAGACCCAGTACTTC	CASSPETGVQETQYF
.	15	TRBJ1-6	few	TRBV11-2	TGTGCCAGCAGCACCATAGGGGGGGAAGGATCACCCCTCCACTTT	CASSTIGGEGSPLHF
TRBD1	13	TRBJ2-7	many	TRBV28	TGTGCCAGCAGAACGGGACAGTCCTACGAGCAGTACTTC	CASRTGQSYEQYF
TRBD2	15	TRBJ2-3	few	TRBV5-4	TGTGCCAGCAGCTTGTCCGAACGGGGGGGCCCCAGGCAGTATTTT	CASSLSERGGPRQYF
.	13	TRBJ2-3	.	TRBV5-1	TGCGCCAGCAGCTCCTGGGGGACAGATACGCAGTATTTT	CASSSWGTDTQYF
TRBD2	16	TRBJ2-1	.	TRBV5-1	TGCGCCAGCAGCTTGGCCCCGGTACTAGCGGGGGATGGGGAGTTCTTC	CASSLAPVLAGDGEFF
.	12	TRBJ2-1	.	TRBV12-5	TGTGCTACGTCGGGGCCTACAATGAAACAGTTCTTC	CATSGPTMKQFF
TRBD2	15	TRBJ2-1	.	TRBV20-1	TGCAGTGCCCTCGCTGCGGGGGGGCCTATGAATGAGCAGTTCTTC	CSALAAGGPMNEQFF
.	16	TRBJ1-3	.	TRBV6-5	TGTGCCAGCAGTTCTTGGACGAGCCCCTCTGGAAACACCATATATTTT	CASSSWTSPSGNTIYF
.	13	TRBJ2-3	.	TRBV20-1	TGCAGTGCTCGAAACATTTACACAGATACGCAGTATTTT	CSARNIYTDTQYF
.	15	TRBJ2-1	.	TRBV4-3	TGCGCCAGCAGCCCATATTCGGACAGATACAATGAGCAGTTCTTC	CASSPYSDRYNEQFF
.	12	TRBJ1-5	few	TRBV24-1	TGTGCCACCAGTGATAGCAATCAGCCCCAGCATTTT	CATSDSNQPQHF
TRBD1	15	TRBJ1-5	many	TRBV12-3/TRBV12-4	TGTGCCAGCAGCCGCGACAGGGGCGGGGGTCAGCCCCAGCATTTT	CASSRDRGGGQPQHF
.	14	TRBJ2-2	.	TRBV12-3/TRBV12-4	TGTGCCAGCAGGTCCCAAGGGGACACCGGGGAGCTGTTTTTT	CASRSQGDTGELFF
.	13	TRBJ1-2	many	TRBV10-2	TGCGCCAGCAGTGATGGGCAGAGGTATGGCTACACCTTC	CASSDGQRYGYTF
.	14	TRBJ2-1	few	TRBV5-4	TGTGCCAGCAGCTGGGTAGGGTTGATGGATGAGCAGTTCTTC	CASSWVGLMDEQFF
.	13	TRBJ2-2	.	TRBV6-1	TGTGCCAGCTCCCGTTGGGGGACCGGGGAGCTGTTTTTT	CASSRWGTGELFF
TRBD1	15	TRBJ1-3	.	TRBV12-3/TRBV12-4	TGTGCCAGCAAAGTGGCAGGGGGCGCAGGAAACACCATATATTTT	CASKVAGGAGNTIYF
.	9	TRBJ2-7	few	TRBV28	TGTGCCCACTACTACGAGCAGTACTTC	CAHYYEQYF
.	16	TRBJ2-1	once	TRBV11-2	TGTGCCAGCAGCCTCACGGAAGGGGGAGAATACGATGAGCAGTTCTTC	CASSLTEGGEYDEQFF
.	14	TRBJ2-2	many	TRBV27	TGTGCCAGCAGACTATCCTCGAACACCGGGGAGCTGTTTTTT	CASRLSSNTGELFF
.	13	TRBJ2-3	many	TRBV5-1	TGCGCCAGCAGCTGGGGGGGGCCAGATACGCAGTATTTT	CASSWGGPDTQYF
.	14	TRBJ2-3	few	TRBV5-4	TGTGCCAGCAGCAAGGACCCTGGCGGGGATACGCAGTATTTT	CASSKDPGGDTQYF
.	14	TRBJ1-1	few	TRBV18	TGTGCCAGCTCTCTCGGGACTTTATCGAGTGAAGCTTTCTTT	CASSLGTLSSEAFF